Listed here are 5 T cell receptor beta chains from one sample, sequenced in a study of blood T cell repertoires in COVID-19. Sequencing used immunoSEQ multiplex PCR; TCRdb keeps in-frame clones, though not all of them. The profile covers around 140,000 clones, with about 92% appearing a single time and under 2% taken by the ten largest. Material: peripheral blood. The source is a human donor in a cohort sampled during active COVID-19.

This chain links TRBV25-1 with TRBJ1-4; 11 bases map to TRBD1. Germline assignment: CDR1 MGHDK and CDR2 SYGVNS. V shed 1 base, J shed 6 bases, and the junction held 7 bases outside the gene matches. The CDR3 has 17 residues. The CDR3 protein is CASSELGQGEEDEKLFF. For the CDR3, the DNA is TGTGCCAGCAGTGAATTGGGACAGGGGGAAGAGGATGAAAAACTGTTTTTT.

Concerning this clone: Other DNA sequences from this sample encode an identical CDR3 as well. The CDR3 DNA is TGCGCCAGCAGCTTGGTTCAGGGGGACACTGAAGCTTTCTTT. It is translated as CASSLVQGDTEAFF. This chain uses TRBV5-1 with TRBJ1-1, with 7 nucleotides matching TRBD1. CDR1 SGHRS and CDR2 YFSETQ come from the germline V gene. Trimming removed 0 bases from V and 3 bases from J; junction bases left unmatched: 2. The CDR3 length is 14 residues.

CDR3 amino acids: CSVVQGAYGYTF. CDR3 sequence (DNA): TGCAGCGTTGTACAGGGGGCCTATGGCTACACCTTC. The chain is built from TRBV29-1 and TRBJ1-2; 9 bases agree with TRBD1. The CDR3 has 12 amino acids. Trimming removed 4 bases from V and 4 bases from J; junction bases left unmatched: 1. Germline CDR1 reads SQVTM; CDR2 reads ANQGSEA.

This clone was observed a single time. CDR3 protein: CASSQESGLGYGYTF. DNA of the CDR3: TGCGCCAGCAGCCAAGAATCAGGGTTGGGGTATGGCTACACCTTC. The chain combines TRBV4-1 with TRBJ1-2, with D tentatively TRBD1 (5 bases). With 0 bases removed from V and 5 bases from J, the gap between germline ends came to 13 bases. Per germline, CDR1 MGHRA and CDR2 YSYEKL. This CDR3 region has 15 residues.

The V and J genes are TRBV6-6 and TRBJ2-1, with TRBD2 as a possible D gene (7 bases). Trimming took 10 bases from V and 2 from J, leaving 15 bases between them. CDR1 is MNHNY and CDR2 is SVGAGI in the germline V gene (reference sequence). The CDR3 covers 14 residues. The CDR3, as DNA: TGTGCCATCGGGGGGCGGAACGCCTACAATGAGCAGTTCTTC. It translates to CAIGGRNAYNEQFF.